The T cell receptor (beta chain) described here comes from a study of beta chain features in type 1 diabetes. This CDR3 comprises 13 residues. Trimming removed 6 bases at V and 5 bases at J, with 13 bases between. CDR1 and CDR2 from the germline V gene are MNHEY and SMNVEV (reference sequence). Remarks on this clone: The same CDR3 is also encoded by other DNA sequences in this sample.

Expressed TCRB transcripts got sequenced, as all isolated RNA was reverse transcribed. Sequencing was performed with immunoSEQ multiplex PCR; in TCRdb, only in-frame clones are kept and a portion is missing. Here the sample spans approximately 250,000 clones, 9.6% being singletons. The gene calls are TRBV27 and TRBJ2-5; no reliable D call. This clonotype originated in a woman in her late teens or twenties in good health. Specimen: naive CD4+ T cells from blood. CDR3 DNA: TGTGCCAGCAGCTTTTCCCGAGGCGAGACCCAGTACTTC. It codes for CASSFSRGETQYF.